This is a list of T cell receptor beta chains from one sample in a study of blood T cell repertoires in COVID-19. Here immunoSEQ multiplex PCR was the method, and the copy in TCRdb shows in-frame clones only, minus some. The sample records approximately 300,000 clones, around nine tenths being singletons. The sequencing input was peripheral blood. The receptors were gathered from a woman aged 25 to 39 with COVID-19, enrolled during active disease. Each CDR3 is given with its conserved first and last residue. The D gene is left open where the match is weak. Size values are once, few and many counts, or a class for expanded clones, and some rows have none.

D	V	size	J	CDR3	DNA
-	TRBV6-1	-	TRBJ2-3	CASSETWTQISTDTQYF	TGTGCCAGCAGTGAAACCTGGACACAGATTAGCACAGATACGCAGTATTTT
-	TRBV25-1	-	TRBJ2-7	CASSEPSKDEQYF	TGTGCCAGCAGTGAACCTAGTAAGGACGAGCAGTACTTC
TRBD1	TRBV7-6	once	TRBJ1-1	CASSLWRGQGETNTEAFF	TGTGCCAGCAGCTTATGGCGCGGACAGGGCGAGACCAACACTGAAGCTTTCTTT
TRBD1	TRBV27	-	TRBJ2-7	CASSLGTGSEQYF	TGTGCCAGCAGTTTGGGGACAGGGAGCGAGCAGTACTTC
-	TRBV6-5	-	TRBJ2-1	CASSYWQGGSYNEQFF	TGTGCCAGCAGTTACTGGCAGGGAGGCTCCTACAATGAGCAGTTCTTC
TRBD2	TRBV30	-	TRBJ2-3	CAWSPGGRGTDTQYF	TGTGCCTGGAGCCCCGGGGGGAGGGGCACAGATACGCAGTATTTT
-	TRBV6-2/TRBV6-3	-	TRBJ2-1	CASSYSIQDNLYNEQFF	TGTGCCAGCAGTTACTCGATACAGGACAATCTCTACAATGAGCAGTTCTTC
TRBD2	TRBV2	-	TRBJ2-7	CASSVSGSPHEQYF	TGTGCCAGCAGTGTTAGCGGGAGCCCCCACGAGCAGTACTTC
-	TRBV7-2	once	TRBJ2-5	CASSIGGVQETQYF	TGTGCCAGCAGCATAGGGGGGGTTCAAGAGACCCAGTACTTC
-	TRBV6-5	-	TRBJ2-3	CASRAGGADTQYF	TGTGCCAGCAGGGCCGGCGGGGCGGATACGCAGTATTTT
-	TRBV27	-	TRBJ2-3	CASSPGGEATDTQYF	TGTGCCAGCAGTCCCGGGGGTGAAGCCACAGATACGCAGTATTTT
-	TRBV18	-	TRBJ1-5	CASSRQSNQPQHF	TGTGCCAGCTCACGCCAGAGCAATCAGCCCCAGCATTTT
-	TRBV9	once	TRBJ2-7	CASSVAQGEQYF	TGTGCCAGCAGCGTAGCACAGGGCGAGCAGTACTTC
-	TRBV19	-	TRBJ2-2	CATGGQLNTGELFF	TGTGCCACCGGGGGACAGCTGAACACCGGGGAGCTGTTTTTT
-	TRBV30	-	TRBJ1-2	CAWSVLGRPHLYGYTF	TGTGCCTGGAGTGTACTAGGGCGGCCGCACCTTTATGGCTACACCTTC
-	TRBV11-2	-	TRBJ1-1	CASSLVNKNTEAFF	TGTGCCAGCAGCTTAGTAAACAAGAACACTGAAGCTTTCTTT
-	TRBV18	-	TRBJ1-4	CASSPGAGKLFF	TGTGCCAGCTCACCCGGAGCCGGGAAACTGTTTTTT
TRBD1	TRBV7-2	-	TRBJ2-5	CASSLVGQGDADETQYF	TGTGCCAGCAGCTTAGTAGGACAGGGGGACGCGGACGAGACCCAGTACTTC
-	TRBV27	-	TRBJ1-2	CASSLGRPYGYTF	TGTGCCAGCAGTTTGGGGAGACCCTATGGCTACACCTTC
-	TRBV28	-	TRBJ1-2	CASSPAGQGSYGYTF	TGTGCCAGCAGTCCCGCGGGGCAGGGATCCTATGGCTACACCTTC
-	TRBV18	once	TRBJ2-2	CASSPPGPRHSTGELFF	TGTGCCAGCTCACCACCGGGTCCGAGACACTCTACCGGGGAGCTGTTTTTT
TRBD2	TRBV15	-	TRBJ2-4	CATSRGVGGSPKNIQYF	TGTGCCACCAGCAGGGGGGTGGGAGGGTCACCCAAAAACATTCAGTACTTC
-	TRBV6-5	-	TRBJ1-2	CASKRNYGYTF	TGTGCCAGCAAGAGGAACTATGGCTACACCTTC
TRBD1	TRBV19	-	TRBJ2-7	CASRGQGGYEQYF	TGTGCCAGTAGAGGACAGGGGGGCTACGAGCAGTACTTC
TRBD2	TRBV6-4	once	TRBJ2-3	CASSDSLAGADTQYF	TGTGCCAGCAGTGACTCACTAGCGGGAGCAGATACGCAGTATTTT
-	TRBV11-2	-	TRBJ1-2	CASSLVPANGYTF	TGTGCCAGCAGCTTAGTCCCAGCGAATGGCTACACCTTC
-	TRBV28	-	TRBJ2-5	CASSLSSAQETQYF	TGTGCCAGCAGTTTGAGCTCTGCCCAAGAGACCCAGTACTTC
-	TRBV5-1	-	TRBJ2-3	CASSFGSASTDTQYF	TGCGCCAGCAGCTTCGGCAGCGCTAGCACAGATACGCAGTATTTT
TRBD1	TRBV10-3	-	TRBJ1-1	CAISPGQGGTEAFF	TGTGCCATCAGTCCCGGACAGGGGGGGACTGAAGCTTTCTTT
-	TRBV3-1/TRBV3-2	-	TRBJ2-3	CASSRGLPDTQYF	TGTGCCAGCAGCCGCGGACTTCCAGATACGCAGTATTTT
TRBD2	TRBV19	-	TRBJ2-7	CASSIGGGIYEQYF	TGTGCCAGTAGTATAGGGGGAGGGATCTACGAGCAGTACTTC
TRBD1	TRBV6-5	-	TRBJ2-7	CASSQDRGRSYEQYF	TGTGCCAGCAGCCAGGACAGGGGGCGCTCCTACGAGCAGTACTTC
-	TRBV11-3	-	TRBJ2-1	CASSLEGDEQFF	TGTGCCAGCAGCTTAGAGGGCGATGAGCAGTTCTTC
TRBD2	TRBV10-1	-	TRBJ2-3	CASSETSGNTDTQYF	TGCGCCAGCAGTGAGACTAGCGGGAATACAGATACGCAGTATTTT
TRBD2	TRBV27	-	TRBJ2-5	CASSLLTSGHDRTQYF	TGTGCCAGCAGTTTATTGACTAGCGGCCACGACCGGACCCAGTACTTC
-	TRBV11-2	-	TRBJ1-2	CASSPREGNFYGYTF	TGTGCCAGCAGCCCCCGGGAGGGGAATTTCTATGGCTACACCTTC
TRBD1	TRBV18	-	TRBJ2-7	CASSPQLQGDEQYF	TGTGCCAGCTCACCCCAATTGCAGGGGGACGAGCAGTACTTC
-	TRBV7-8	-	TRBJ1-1	CASSVRGLSEAFF	TGTGCCAGCAGCGTCAGGGGTCTCTCTGAAGCTTTCTTT
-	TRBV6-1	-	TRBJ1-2	CASSEPQRYGYTF	TGTGCCAGCAGTGAACCACAGCGGTATGGCTACACCTTC
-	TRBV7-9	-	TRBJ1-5	CASSFTDMPQHF	TGTGCCAGCAGCTTTACCGACATGCCCCAGCATTTT
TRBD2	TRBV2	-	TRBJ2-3	CASSETGLAGVTDTQYF	TGTGCCAGCAGTGAAACGGGACTAGCGGGAGTAACCGATACGCAGTATTTT
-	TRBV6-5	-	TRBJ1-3	CASKAGFYSGNTIYF	TGTGCCAGCAAGGCAGGGTTCTACTCTGGAAACACCATATATTTT